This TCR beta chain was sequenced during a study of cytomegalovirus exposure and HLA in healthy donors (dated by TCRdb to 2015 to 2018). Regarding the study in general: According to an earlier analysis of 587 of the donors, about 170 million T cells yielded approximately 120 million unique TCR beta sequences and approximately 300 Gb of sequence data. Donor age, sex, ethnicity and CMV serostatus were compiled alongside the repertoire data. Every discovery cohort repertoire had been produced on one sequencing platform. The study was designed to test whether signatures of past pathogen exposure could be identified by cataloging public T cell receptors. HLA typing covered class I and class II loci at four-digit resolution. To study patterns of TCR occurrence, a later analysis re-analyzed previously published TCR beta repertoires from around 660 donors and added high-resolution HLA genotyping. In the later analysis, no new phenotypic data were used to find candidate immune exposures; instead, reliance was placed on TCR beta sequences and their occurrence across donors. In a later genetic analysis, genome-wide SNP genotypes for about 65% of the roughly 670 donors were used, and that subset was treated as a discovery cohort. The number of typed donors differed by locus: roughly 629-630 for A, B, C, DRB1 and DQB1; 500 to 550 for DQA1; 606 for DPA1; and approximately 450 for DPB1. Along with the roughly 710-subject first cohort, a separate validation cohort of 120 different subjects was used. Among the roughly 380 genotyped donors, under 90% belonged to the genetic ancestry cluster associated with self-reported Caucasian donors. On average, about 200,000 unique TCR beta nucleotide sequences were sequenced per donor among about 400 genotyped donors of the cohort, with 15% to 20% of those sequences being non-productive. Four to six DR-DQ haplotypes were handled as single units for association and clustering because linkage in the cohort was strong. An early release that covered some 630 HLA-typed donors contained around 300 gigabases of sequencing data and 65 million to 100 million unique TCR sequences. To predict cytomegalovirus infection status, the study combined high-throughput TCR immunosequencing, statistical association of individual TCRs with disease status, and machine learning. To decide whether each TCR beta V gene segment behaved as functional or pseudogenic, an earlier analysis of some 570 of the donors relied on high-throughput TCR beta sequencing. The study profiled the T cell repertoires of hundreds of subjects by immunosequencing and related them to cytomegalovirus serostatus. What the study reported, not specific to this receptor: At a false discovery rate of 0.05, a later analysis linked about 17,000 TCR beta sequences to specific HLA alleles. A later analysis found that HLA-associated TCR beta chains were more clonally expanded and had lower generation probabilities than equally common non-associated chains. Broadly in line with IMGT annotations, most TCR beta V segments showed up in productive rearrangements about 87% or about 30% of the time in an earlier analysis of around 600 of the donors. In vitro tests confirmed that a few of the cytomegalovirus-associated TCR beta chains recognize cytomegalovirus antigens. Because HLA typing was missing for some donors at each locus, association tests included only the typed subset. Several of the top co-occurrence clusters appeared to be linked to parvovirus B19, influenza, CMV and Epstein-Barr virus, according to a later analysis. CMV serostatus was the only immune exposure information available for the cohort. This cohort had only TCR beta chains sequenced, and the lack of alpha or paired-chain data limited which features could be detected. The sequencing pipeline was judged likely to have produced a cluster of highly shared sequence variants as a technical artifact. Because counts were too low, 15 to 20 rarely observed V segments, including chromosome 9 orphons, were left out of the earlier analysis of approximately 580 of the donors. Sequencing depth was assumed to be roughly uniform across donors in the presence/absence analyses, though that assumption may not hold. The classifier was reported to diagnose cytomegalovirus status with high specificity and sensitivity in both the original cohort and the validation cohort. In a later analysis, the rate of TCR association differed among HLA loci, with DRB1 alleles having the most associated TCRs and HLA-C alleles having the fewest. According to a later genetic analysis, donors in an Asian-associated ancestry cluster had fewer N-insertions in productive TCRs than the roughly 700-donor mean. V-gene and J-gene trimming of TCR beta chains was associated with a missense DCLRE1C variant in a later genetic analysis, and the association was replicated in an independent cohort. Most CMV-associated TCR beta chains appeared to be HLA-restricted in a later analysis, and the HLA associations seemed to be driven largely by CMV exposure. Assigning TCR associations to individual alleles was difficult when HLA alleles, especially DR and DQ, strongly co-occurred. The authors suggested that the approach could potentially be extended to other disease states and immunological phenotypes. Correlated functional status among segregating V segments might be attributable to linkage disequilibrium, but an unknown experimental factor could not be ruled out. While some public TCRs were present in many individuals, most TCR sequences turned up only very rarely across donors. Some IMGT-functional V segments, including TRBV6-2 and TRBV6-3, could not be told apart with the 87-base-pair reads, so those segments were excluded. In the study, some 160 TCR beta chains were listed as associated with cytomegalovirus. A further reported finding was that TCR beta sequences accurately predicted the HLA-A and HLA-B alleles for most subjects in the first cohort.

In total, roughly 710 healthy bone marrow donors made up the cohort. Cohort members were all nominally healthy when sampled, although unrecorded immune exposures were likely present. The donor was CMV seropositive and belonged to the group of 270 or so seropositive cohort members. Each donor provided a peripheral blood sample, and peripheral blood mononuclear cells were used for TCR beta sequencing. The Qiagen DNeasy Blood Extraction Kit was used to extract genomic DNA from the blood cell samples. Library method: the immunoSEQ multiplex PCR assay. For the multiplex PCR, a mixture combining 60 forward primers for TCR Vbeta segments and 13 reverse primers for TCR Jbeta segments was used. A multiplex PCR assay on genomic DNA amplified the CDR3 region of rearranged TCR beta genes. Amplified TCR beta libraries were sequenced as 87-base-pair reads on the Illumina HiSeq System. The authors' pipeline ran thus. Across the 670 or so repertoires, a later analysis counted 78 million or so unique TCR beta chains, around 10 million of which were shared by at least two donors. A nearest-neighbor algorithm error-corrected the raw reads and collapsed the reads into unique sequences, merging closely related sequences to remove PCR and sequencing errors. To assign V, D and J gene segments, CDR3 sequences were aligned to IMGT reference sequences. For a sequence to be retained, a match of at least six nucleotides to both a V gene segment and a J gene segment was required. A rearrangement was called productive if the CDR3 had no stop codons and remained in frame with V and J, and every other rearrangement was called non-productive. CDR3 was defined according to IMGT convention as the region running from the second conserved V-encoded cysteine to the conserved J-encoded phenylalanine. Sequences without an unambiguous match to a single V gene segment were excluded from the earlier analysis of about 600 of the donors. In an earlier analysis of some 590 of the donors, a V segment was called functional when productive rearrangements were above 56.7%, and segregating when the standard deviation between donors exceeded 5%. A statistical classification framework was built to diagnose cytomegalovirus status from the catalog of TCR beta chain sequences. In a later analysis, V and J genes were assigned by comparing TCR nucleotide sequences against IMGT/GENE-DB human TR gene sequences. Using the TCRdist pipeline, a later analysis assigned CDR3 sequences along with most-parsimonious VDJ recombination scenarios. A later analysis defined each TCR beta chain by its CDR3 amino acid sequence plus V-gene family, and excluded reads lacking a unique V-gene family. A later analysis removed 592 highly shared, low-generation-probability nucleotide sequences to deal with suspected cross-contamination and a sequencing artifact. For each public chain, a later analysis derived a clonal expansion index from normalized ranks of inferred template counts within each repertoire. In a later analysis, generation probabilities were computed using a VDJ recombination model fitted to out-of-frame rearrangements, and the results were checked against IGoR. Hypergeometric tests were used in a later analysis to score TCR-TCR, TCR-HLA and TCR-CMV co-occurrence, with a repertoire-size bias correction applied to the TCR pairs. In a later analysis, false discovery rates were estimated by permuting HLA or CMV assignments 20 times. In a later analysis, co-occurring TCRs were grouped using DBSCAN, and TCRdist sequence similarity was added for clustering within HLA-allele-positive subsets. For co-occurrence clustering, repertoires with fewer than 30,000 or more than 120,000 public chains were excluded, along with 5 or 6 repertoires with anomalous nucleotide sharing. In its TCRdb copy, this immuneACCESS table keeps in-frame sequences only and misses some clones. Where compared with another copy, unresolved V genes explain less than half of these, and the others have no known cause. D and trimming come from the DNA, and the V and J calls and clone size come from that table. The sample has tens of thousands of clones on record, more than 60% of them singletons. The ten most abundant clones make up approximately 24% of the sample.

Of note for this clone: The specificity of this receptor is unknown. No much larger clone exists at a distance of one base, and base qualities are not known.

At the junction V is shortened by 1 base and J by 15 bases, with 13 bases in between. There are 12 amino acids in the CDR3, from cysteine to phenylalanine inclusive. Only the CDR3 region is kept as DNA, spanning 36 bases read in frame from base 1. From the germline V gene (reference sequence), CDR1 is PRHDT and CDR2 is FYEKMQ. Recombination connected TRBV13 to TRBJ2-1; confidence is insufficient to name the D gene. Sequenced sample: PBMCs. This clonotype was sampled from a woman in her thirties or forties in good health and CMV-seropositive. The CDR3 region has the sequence CASSLVLPRSFF. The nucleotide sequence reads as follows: TGTGCCAGCAGCTTAGTTCTCCCCCGGTCGTTCTTC.